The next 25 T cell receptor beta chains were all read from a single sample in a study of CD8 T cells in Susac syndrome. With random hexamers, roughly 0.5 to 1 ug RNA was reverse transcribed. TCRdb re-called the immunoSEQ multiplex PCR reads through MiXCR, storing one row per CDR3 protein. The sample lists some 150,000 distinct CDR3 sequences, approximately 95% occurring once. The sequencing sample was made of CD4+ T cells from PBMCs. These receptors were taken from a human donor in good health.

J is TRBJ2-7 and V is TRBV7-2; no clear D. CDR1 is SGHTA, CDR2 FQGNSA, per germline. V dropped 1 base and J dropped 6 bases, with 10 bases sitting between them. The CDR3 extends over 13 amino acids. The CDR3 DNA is TGTGCCAGCAGCTTAGATATTCCGCGCGAGCAGTACTTC. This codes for CASSLDIPREQYF.

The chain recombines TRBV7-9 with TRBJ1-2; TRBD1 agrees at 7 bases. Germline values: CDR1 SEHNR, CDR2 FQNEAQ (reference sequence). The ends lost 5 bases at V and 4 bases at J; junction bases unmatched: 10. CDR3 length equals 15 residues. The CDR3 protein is CASSPRGRGSYGYTF. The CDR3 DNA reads TGTGCCAGCAGCCCTAGGGGGCGGGGGAGCTATGGCTACACCTTC. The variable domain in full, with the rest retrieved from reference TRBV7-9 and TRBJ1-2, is DTGVSQNPRHKITKRGQNVTFRCDPISEHNRLYWYRQTLGQGPEFLTYFQNEAQLEKSRLLSDRFSAERPKGSFSTLEIQRTEQGDSAMYLCASSPRGRGSYGYTFGSGTRLTVV.

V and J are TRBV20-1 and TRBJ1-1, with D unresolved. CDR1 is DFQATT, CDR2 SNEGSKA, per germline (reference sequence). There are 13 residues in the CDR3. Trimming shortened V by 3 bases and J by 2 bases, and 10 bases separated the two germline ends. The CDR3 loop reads CSARPRPNTEAFF. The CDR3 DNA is TGCAGTGCTAGGCCCAGACCTAACACTGAAGCTTTCTTT.

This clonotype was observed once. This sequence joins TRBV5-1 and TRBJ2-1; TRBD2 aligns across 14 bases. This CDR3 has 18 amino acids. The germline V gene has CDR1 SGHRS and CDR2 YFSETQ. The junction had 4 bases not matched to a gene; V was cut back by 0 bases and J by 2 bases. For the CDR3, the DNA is TGCGCCAGCAGCTTGGCGGGACTAGCGGGAGCCCCCTACAATGAGCAGTTCTTC. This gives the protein CASSLAGLAGAPYNEQFF.

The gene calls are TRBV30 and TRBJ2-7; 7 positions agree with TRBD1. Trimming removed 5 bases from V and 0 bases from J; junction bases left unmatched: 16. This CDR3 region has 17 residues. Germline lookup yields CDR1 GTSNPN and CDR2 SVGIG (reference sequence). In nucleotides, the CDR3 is TGTGCCTGGTCCCGAGGACAGGCAATTTCACACTCCTACGAGCAGTACTTC. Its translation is CAWSRGQAISHSYEQYF.

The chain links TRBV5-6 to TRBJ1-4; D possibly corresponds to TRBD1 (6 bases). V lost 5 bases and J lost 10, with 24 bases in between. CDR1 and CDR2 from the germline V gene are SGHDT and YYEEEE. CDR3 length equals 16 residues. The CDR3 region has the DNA TGTGCCAGCAGGCCCCGGATGGGCGAAGAAGGGGGAAAACTGTTTTTT. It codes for CASRPRMGEEGGKLFF. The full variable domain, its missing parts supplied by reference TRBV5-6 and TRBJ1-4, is DAGVTQSPTHLIKTRGQQVTLRCSPKSGHDTVSWYQQALGQGPQFIFQYYEEEERQRGNFPDRFSGHQFPNYSSELNVNALLLGDSALYLCASRPRMGEEGGKLFFGSGTQLSVL.

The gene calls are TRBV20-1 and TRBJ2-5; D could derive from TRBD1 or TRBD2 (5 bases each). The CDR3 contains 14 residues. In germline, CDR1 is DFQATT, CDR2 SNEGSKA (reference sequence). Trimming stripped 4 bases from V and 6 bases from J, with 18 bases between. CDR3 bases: TGCAGTGCTATCCTGTCTCGGGACGGGAAGACCCAGTACTTC. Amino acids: CSAILSRDGKTQYF.

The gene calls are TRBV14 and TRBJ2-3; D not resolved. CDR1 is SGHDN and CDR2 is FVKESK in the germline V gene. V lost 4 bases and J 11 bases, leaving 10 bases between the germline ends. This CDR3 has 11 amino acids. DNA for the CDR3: TGTGCCAGCAGCCCGGGTCAAAAGCAGTATTTT. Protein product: CASSPGQKQYF.

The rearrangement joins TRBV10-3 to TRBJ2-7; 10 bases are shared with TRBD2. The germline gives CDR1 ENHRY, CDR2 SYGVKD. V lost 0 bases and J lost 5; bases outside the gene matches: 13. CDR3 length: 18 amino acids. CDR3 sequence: CAISESYQREGRIDEQYF. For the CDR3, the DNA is TGTGCCATCAGTGAGTCGTACCAGCGGGAGGGCCGAATCGACGAGCAGTACTTC.

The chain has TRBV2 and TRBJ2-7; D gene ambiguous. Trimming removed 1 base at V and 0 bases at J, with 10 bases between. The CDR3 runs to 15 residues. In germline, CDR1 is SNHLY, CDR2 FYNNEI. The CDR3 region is CASSEVWVSSYEQYF. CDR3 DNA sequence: TGTGCCAGCAGTGAAGTTTGGGTCTCCTCCTACGAGCAGTACTTC.

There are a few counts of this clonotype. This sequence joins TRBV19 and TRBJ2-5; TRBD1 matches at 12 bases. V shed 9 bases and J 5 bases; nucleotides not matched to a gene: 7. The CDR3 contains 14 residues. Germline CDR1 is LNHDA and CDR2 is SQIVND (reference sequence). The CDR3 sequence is CASRDRGRGETQYF. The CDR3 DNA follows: TGTGCCAGCAGGGACAGGGGGCGCGGGGAGACCCAGTACTTC.

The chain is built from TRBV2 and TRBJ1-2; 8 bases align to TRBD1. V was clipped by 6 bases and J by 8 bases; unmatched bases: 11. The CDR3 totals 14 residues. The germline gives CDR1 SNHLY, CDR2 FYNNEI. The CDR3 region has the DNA TGTGCCAGCAGACCGGGACAGGCCCATAGGGGCTACACCTTC. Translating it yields CASRPGQAHRGYTF.

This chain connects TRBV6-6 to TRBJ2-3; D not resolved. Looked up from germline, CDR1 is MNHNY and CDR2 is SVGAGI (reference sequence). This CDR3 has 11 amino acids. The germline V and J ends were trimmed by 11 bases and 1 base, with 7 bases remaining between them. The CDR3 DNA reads TGTGCCGCCCGGGGCACAGATACGCAGTATTTT. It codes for CAARGTDTQYF.

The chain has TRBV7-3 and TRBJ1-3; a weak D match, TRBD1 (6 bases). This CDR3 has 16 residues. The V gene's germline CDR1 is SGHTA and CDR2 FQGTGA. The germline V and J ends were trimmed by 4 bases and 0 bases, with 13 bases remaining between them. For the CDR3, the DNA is TGTGCCAGCAGCTCGACAGGTATCACCTCTGGAAACACCATATATTTT. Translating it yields CASSSTGITSGNTIYF.

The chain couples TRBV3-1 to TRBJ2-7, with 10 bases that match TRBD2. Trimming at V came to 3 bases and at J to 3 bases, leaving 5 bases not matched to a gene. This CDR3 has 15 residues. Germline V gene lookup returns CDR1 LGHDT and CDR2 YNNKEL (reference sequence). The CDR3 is CASSHVAGGVYEQYF. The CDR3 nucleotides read TGTGCCAGCAGCCACGTAGCGGGAGGAGTCTACGAGCAGTACTTC.

The CDR3 bases are TGTGCCACCAGTGGACGGAGCACAGATACGCAGTATTTT. Translation: CATSGRSTDTQYF. This rearrangement joins TRBV24-1 to TRBJ2-3; D unresolved. This CDR3 region has 13 residues. V was pared by 5 bases and J by 0 bases, with 5 bases between. Germline V gene data show CDR1 as KGHDR and CDR2 as SFDVKD.

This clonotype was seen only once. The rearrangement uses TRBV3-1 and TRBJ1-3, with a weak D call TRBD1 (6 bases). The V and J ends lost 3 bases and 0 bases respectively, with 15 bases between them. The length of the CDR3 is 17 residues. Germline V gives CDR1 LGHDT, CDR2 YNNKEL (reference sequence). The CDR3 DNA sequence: TGTGCCAGCAGCCAGGGCCCGAGAGGGGGCTCTGGAAACACCATATATTTT. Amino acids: CASSQGPRGGSGNTIYF.

For the CDR3, the DNA is TGTGCCAGCAGATGGGGCGGGAGCACAGATACGCAGTATTTT. Encoded protein: CASRWGGSTDTQYF. The chain has TRBV6-1 and TRBJ2-3; D possibly uses TRBD1 or TRBD2 (5 bases each). From germline, CDR1 is MNHNS and CDR2 SASEGT. This CDR3 has 14 amino acids. Trimming stripped 6 bases from V and 0 bases from J, with 10 bases between.

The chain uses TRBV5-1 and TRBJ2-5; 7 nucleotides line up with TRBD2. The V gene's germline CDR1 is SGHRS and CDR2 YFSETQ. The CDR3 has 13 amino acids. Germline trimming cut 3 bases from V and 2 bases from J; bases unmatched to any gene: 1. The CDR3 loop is CASSSGGQETQYF. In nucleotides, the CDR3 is TGCGCCAGCAGCTCGGGGGGACAAGAGACCCAGTACTTC. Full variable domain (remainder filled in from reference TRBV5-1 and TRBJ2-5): KAGVTQTPRYLIKTRGQQVTLSCSPISGHRSVSWYQQTPGQGLQFLFEYFSETQRNKGNFPGRFSGRQFSNSRSEMNVSTLELGDSALYLCASSSGGQETQYFGPGTRLLVL.

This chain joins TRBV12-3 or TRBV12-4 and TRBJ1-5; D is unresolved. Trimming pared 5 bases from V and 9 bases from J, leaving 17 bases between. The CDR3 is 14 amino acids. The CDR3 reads CASSTSTVPGPQHF. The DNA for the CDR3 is TGTGCCAGCAGTACCTCGACTGTGCCGGGGCCCCAGCATTTT.

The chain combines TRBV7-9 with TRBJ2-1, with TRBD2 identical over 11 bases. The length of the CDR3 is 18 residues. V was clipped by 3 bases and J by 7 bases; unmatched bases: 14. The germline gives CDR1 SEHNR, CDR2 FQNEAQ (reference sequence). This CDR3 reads CASSFPLRLAGFGNEQFF. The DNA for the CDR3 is TGTGCCAGCAGCTTTCCACTTCGACTAGCGGGATTTGGAAATGAGCAGTTCTTC.

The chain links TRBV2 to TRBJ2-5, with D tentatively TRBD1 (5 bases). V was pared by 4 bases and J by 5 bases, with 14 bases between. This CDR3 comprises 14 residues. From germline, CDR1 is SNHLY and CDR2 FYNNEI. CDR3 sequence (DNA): TGTGCCAGCAGTGTTCACAGGAGCCTGGAGACCCAGTACTTC. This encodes CASSVHRSLETQYF.

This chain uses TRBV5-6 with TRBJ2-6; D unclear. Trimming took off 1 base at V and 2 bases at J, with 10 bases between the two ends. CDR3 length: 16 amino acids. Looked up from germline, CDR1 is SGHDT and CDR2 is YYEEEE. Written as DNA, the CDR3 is TGTGCCAGCAGCTTGTTTCAGAGAGCTGGGGCCAACGTCCTGACTTTC. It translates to CASSLFQRAGANVLTF.

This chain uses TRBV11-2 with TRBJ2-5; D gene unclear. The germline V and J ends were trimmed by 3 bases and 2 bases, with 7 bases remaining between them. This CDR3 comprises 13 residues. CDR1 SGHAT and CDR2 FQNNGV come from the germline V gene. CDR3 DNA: TGTGCCAGCAGCTTCGGAGCGCAAGAGACCCAGTACTTC. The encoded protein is CASSFGAQETQYF.

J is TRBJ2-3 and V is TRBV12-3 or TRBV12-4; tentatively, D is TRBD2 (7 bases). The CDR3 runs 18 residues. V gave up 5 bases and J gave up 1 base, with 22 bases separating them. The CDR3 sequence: CASSLNLRGGDRTDTQYF. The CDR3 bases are TGTGCCAGCAGTCTAAATCTAAGGGGGGGGGATCGCACAGATACGCAGTATTTT.